One TCR beta chain is described in this entry. The antigen is not known. The sample comes from a study of early T cells in non-severe SARS-CoV-2 infection. Study observations and caveats: Using VDJdb, the matching emphasized anti-spike CD8 responses while missing private and CD4 specificities.

Each CDR3 protein is one row after TCRdb ran MiXCR on the 5' RACE reads. The table has about 83,000 distinct CDR3 sequences, over 9% seen once. The specimen sequenced was whole blood. This TCR was recovered from an adult who was a healthcare worker with PCR-confirmed SARS-CoV-2 infection or an uninfected control (not recorded which).

The CDR3 loop reads CSARSPSNEQFF. In DNA form, the CDR3 reads TGCAGTGCCAGATCACCATCTAATGAGCAGTTCTTC. The rearrangement links TRBV20-1 to TRBJ2-1; D gene unclear. The CDR3 sequence is 12 residues long. Per germline, CDR1 DFQATT and CDR2 SNEGSKA (reference sequence). Trimming removed 6 bases at V and 7 bases at J, with 13 bases between.